This T cell receptor (beta chain) comes out of a study of CD8 T cells in ankylosing spondylitis (dated by TCRdb to about 2017). Context from the whole study: The study set out to find disease-linked TCR variants by profiling T cell receptor beta repertoires in ankylosing spondylitis patients and healthy donors. The whole study cohort included some 100 healthy donors and over 20 ankylosing spondylitis patients. Peripheral blood samples were taken, and synovial fluid was additionally collected from ankylosing spondylitis patients. Here is what the overall study found, with its caveats: A TCR beta motif of fewer than 10 highly homologous amino acid variants appeared characteristic of blood from ankylosing spondylitis patients. The disease-linked clones were reported as significantly enriched in matched synovial fluid samples from ankylosing spondylitis patients. Some motif variants were previously reported in synovial fluid and blood of reactive arthritis patients, suggesting common disease-initiation mechanisms. A CD8+ phenotype was shown by the disease-linked clones, which were found at relatively low frequencies in peripheral blood.

This clonotype turned up a few times. Its antigen is unknown. Base qualities are missing; no much larger clone stands one base away. The trim is 2 bases for V and 8 bases for J, with a gap of 16 bases between the germline ends. The germline V gene sets CDR1 to SGHAT and CDR2 to FQNNGV. The CDR3, cysteine through phenylalanine, is 15 amino acids long. The kept DNA is CDR3 alone, 45 bases in frame from the first base. Sequenced on an Illumina HiSeq 2500. Quantitative 5'-RACE with molecular barcodes was used to prepare TCR beta libraries. Per the source publication's procedure: A new computational method based on a probabilistic model of VDJ rearrangement was used to identify disease-linked TCR variants. Through fastp at Q25 and MiXCR, TCRdb rebuilt clones from the public reads, retaining in-frame beta chains. Rows with a matching CDR3 protein are joined into one entry that keeps the most common DNA and genes. The V and J calls, along with clone size, are taken from TCRdb and not from the paper's own processing. This sample comprises around 250,000 distinct CDR3 sequences, about a sixth of them detected only once. Jointly, the top ten make up around 33% of the sample.

The receptor's source is a male donor with ankylosing spondylitis or in good health (not recorded which). Specimen: blood, either unsorted or a sorted T cell fraction (not recorded which). The V gene is TRBV11-2 and the J gene is TRBJ2-1, with a tentative D gene TRBD1 over 5 matching bases. The bases are TGTGCCAGCAGCTTAAGGTTTACCAGGGTGGATGAGCAGTTCTTC. Translated, it gives CASSLRFTRVDEQFF.